One and the same sample provided the 24 T cell receptor beta chains below, sequenced in a study of blood T cells in healthy people across ages. For the second PCR, which ran for roughly 7 to 11 cycles, a sample-barcoded 5' primer and a J-beta primer mix were used. TCRdb processed the 5' RACE reads anew with MiXCR; each CDR3 protein has one entry. The sample lists 1 million or so distinct CDR3 sequences, under 55% seen once, with approximately 17% in the top ten. Sequenced input: blood. These TCRs come from a woman aged 60-70 years in good health.

This clonotype was seen a handful of times. The rearrangement uses TRBV5-6 and TRBJ2-5, with 10 nucleotides matching TRBD1. The CDR3 length is 14 residues. V was pared by 4 bases and J by 13 bases, with 13 bases of the junction left unmatched. CDR1 is SGHDT, CDR2 YYEEEE, per germline. CDR3 loop: CASSPLTGQGMWYF. The CDR3 DNA is TGTGCCAGCAGCCCACTAACGGGACAGGGGATGTGGTACTTC. The full variable domain, rest sourced from reference TRBV5-6 and TRBJ2-5, is DAGVTQSPTHLIKTRGQQVTLRCSPKSGHDTVSWYQQALGQGPQFIFQYYEEEERQRGNFPDRFSGHQFPNYSSELNVNALLLGDSALYLCASSPLTGQGMWYFGPGTRLLVL.

The chain joins TRBV5-1 to TRBJ2-3; 13 bases are shared with TRBD2. The V segment lost 3 bases and the J segment 3 bases; nucleotides outside the gene matches: 4. The CDR3 is made up of 16 amino acids. Germline V gives CDR1 SGHRS, CDR2 YFSETQ. The CDR3 loop is CASSWTSGSATDTQYF. CDR3 sequence (DNA): TGCGCCAGCAGCTGGACTAGCGGGAGTGCGACAGATACGCAGTATTTT.

The CDR3 sequence is CASSVGPQDYEQYF. The CDR3 DNA sequence: TGTGCCAGCAGCGTAGGTCCACAAGACTACGAGCAGTACTTC. The rearrangement uses TRBV9 and TRBJ2-7; D uncertain. The germline V gene encodes CDR1 SGDLS and CDR2 YYNGEE. The CDR3 runs 14 residues. V was clipped by 0 bases and J by 3 bases, with 10 bases between them.

The chain employs TRBV21-1 and TRBJ1-1; the tabulated D call, TRBD1, remains unverified against the DNA. TRBV21-1 is deemed a pseudogene. The CDR3 sequence is 19 residues long. The CDR3 sequence is CASSKVPRTGDGINTEAFF. The CDR3 bases are TGTGCCAGCAGCAAAGTCCCACGGACAGGGGACGGTATCAACACTGAAGCTTTCTTT.

The CDR3 spells CATSDQSRDAFMYTQYF. CDR3 sequence (DNA): TGTGCCACCAGTGATCAATCCCGGGACGCCTTCATGTATACGCAGTATTTT. V is TRBV24-1 and J is TRBJ2-3; D is perhaps TRBD1 or TRBD2 (5 bases each). Trimming stripped 3 bases from V and 7 bases from J, with 22 bases between. The CDR3 is made up of 17 amino acids. Germline lookup yields CDR1 KGHDR and CDR2 SFDVKD.

A few counts support this clonotype. The CDR3 reads CASSEWLGGEETQYF. CDR3 coding DNA: TGTGCCAGCAGTGAATGGTTGGGGGGGGAGGAGACCCAGTACTTC. The chain has TRBV25-1 and TRBJ2-5, with TRBD2 matching over 7 bases. The CDR3 totals 15 residues. Germline loops: CDR1 MGHDK, CDR2 SYGVNS. Germline trimming cut 1 base from V and 5 bases from J; bases unmatched to any gene: 7. Based on the CDR3 plus reference TRBV25-1 and TRBJ2-5, the full variable domain is EADIYQTPRYLVIGTGKKITLECSQTMGHDKMYWYQQDPGMELHLIHYSYGVNSTEKGDLSSESTVSRIRTEHFPLTLESARPSHTSQYLCASSEWLGGEETQYFGPGTRLLVL.

This clonotype has just a few counts. The J gene is TRBJ1-5, the V gene TRBV7-8, with D hard to call. The V gene's germline CDR1 is SGHVS and CDR2 FQNEAQ. The CDR3 runs to 13 residues. V lost 5 bases to trimming and J lost 12 bases, with 17 bases between them. CDR3: CASSANTVSIQHF. DNA for the CDR3: TGTGCCAGCAGCGCCAACACTGTGTCGATCCAGCATTTT.

This clonotype was counted between two and nine times. The chain employs TRBV6-5 and TRBJ2-1; 7 positions agree with TRBD2. From germline, CDR1 is MNHEY and CDR2 SVGAGI. The CDR3 covers 15 residues. With V trimmed by 5 bases and J by 6 bases, 10 bases remained unmatched. CDR3 DNA: TGTGCCAGCAGTCCCGGGGTGGGAGGGTCCAATGAGCAGTTCTTC. Its protein product is CASSPGVGGSNEQFF.

This chain links TRBV27 with TRBJ1-2; D is undetermined. Trimming stripped 6 bases from V and 2 bases from J, with 10 bases between. Germline-derived CDR1 and CDR2 are MNHEY and SMNVEV (reference sequence). The CDR3 loop spans 13 amino acids. CDR3 loop: CASRRVENYGYTF. The CDR3 nucleotides are TGTGCCAGCAGAAGAGTGGAGAACTATGGCTACACCTTC.

The chain carries TRBV24-1 and TRBJ2-1, with D tentatively TRBD2 (6 bases). V was pared by 3 bases and J by 10 bases, with 12 bases between. The CDR3 totals 13 residues. From germline, CDR1 is KGHDR and CDR2 SFDVKD. The CDR3 DNA reads TGTGCCACCAGTGATGGAGGGCTTTCCGAGCAGTTCTTC. Protein sequence: CATSDGGLSEQFF.

This clonotype was seen only a few times. The rearrangement uses TRBV28 and TRBJ2-3; tentatively, D is TRBD2 (5 bases). Germline V gives CDR1 MDHEN, CDR2 SYDVKM. The V end lost 4 bases, the J end lost 6 bases, and 23 bases lay between the germline ends. The CDR3 loop spans 17 amino acids. The chain's CDR3 is CASSSPGIRPTGDTQYF. CDR3 nucleotide sequence: TGTGCCAGCAGTTCTCCCGGGATTAGGCCAACTGGGGATACGCAGTATTTT.

A note on this clonotype: One end of the junction fails to match germline, which may point to a read error. The V call is TRBV15, the J call TRBJ2-3; TRBD2 might be the D (5 bases). The CDR3 spans 16 residues. From germline, CDR1 is LNHNV and CDR2 YYDKDF (reference sequence). Written as DNA, the CDR3 is TGTGCCGCCAGCGGATTGACATACCCTAGCACAGATACGCAGTATTTT. Amino acids: CAASGLTYPSTDTQYF.

This sequence joins TRBV18 and TRBJ2-5; 10 bases fit TRBD2. The DNA end is a closer match to TRBJ2-7, so the J assignment may be wrong. This CDR3 comprises 14 residues. Germline V gene data show CDR1 as KGHSH and CDR2 as LQKENI. The CDR3 sequence is CASSPLAGVDEQYF. CDR3 sequence (DNA): TGTGCCAGCTCACCCCTAGCGGGAGTAGACGAGCAGTACTTC.

This clonotype was seen once. Relative to the germline gene, one junction end is altered; a read error may explain this. The rearrangement links TRBV4-2 to TRBJ2-3; TRBD2 matches at 11 bases. The CDR3 length is 17 residues. The germline gives CDR1 LGHNA, CDR2 YNFKEQ. The CDR3 DNA reads TGTGTCAGCAGCCAATACGGGACTAGCGGAGACACAGATACGCAGTATTTT. It codes for CVSSQYGTSGDTDTQYF.

V is TRBV5-5 and J is TRBJ1-1, with 8 bases fitting TRBD1. The V gene's germline CDR1 is SGHKS and CDR2 YYEKEE (reference sequence). With 0 bases clipped from V and 1 base from J, the junction kept 5 bases outside the gene matches. The CDR3 loop spans 16 amino acids. In nucleotides, the CDR3 is TGTGCCAGCAGCTTGGGGACAGGGTTACGGAACACTGAAGCTTTCTTT. This sequence encodes CASSLGTGLRNTEAFF.

For this clonotype: One end of the junction varies from germline; a read error may be responsible. The chain combines TRBV10-2 with TRBJ2-3; D not certain. The germline V gene encodes CDR1 WSHSY and CDR2 SAAADI. The CDR3 is made up of 11 amino acids. The CDR3, as DNA: TGCACCAGCAGTGAGATAGATACGCAGTATTTT. Translating gives CTSSEIDTQYF.

In this sample, this clonotype turned up a few times. The J gene is TRBJ2-6, the V gene TRBV15; unclear D gene. Between the trimmed V and J ends, which lost 5 bases and 0 bases, there was a span of 8 bases. The CDR3 contains 15 residues. Germline V lookup: CDR1 LNHNV, CDR2 YYDKDF (reference sequence). CDR3 region: CATSPRSSGANVLTF. The CDR3 bases are TGTGCCACCAGCCCTCGGTCCTCTGGGGCCAACGTCCTGACTTTC. The full variable domain, its missing parts supplied by reference TRBV15 and TRBJ2-6, is DAMVIQNPRYQVTQFGKPVTLSCSQTLNHNVMYWYQQKSSQAPKLLFHYYDKDFNNEADTPDNFQSRRPNTSFCFLDIRSPGLGDTAMYLCATSPRSSGANVLTFGAGSRLTVL.

V usage is TRBV12-5 and J usage is TRBJ2-1; TRBD1 might be the D (6 bases). The V end was cut by 1 base, the J end by 1 base, with 14 bases between. This CDR3 has 17 residues. Germline V gene data show CDR1 as LGHNT and CDR2 as FRNRAP. In nucleotides, the CDR3 is TGTGCTAGTGGTTTGGGGGGGCGTGGGCAGTCCTACAATGAGCAGTTCTTC. Protein: CASGLGGRGQSYNEQFF.

The chain combines TRBV7-6 with TRBJ2-2; 8 nucleotides align to TRBD1. Germline V gene lookup returns CDR1 SGHVS and CDR2 FNYEAQ. The CDR3 is 15 amino acids. The ends lost 5 bases at V and 4 bases at J; junction bases unmatched: 6. For the CDR3, the DNA is TGTGCCAGCAGCCCAGGGGACAGGAGCACCGGGGAGCTGTTTTTT. Translated, it gives CASSPGDRSTGELFF.

In its sample, this clonotype was seen many times. The chain's CDR3 is CASSQVRGSGDTQYF. DNA for the CDR3: TGTGCCAGCAGCCAAGTAAGAGGGAGCGGAGATACGCAGTATTTT. This chain connects TRBV14 to TRBJ2-3, with D perhaps TRBD2 (5 bases). Looked up from germline, CDR1 is SGHDN and CDR2 is FVKESK. V lost 1 base and J lost 5, with 13 bases in between. The CDR3 is 15 amino acids.

The CDR3 protein is CASSLLASGYGYGQYF. The CDR3 DNA follows: TGTGCCAGCAGTTTACTCGCTAGCGGGTACGGCTACGGGCAGTACTTC. The chain employs TRBV12-3 or TRBV12-4 and TRBJ2-4, with TRBD2 matching over 8 bases. This CDR3 is built from 16 residues. The J segment lost 13 bases and the V segment lost 2 bases, leaving 16 bases of the junction unmatched.

This clonotype was observed a few times. The gene calls are TRBV6-1 and TRBJ2-7, with 8 bases matching TRBD2. J lost 6 bases, V lost 6 bases, and 13 bases had no gene match. The CDR3 is 15 residues long. Germline-derived CDR1 and CDR2 are MNHNS and SASEGT. The CDR3, as DNA: TGTGCCAGCAGAAGGATGGAAGCGGGGGAACTCGAGCAGTACTTC. Encoded protein: CASRRMEAGELEQYF.

The chain is built from TRBV7-3 and TRBJ1-5; maybe TRBD1 (5 bases). Trimming cost V 4 bases and J 10 bases, with 14 bases left between them. The CDR3 loop spans 13 amino acids. Germline V gives CDR1 SGHTA, CDR2 FQGTGA. The CDR3 DNA sequence: TGTGCCAGCAGCTCCGACCGGGGGAGCCCCCAGCATTTT. Protein sequence: CASSSDRGSPQHF.

This clonotype turned up a few times. The chain joins TRBV20-1 to TRBJ2-3, with D possibly TRBD1 on 6 matching bases. This CDR3 region has 15 residues. Germline assignment: CDR1 DFQATT and CDR2 SNEGSKA (reference sequence). Trimming stripped 2 bases from V and 2 bases from J, with 14 bases between. This CDR3 is CSARRPGTSTDTQYF. CDR3 nucleotide sequence: TGCAGTGCTAGACGTCCGGGGACATCCACAGATACGCAGTATTTT.